This T cell receptor (beta chain) was profiled in a study of CD8 T cells in ankylosing spondylitis. This clonotype was picked up many times. Its antigen is currently unknown. The study's findings and limits: Disease-linked clones were reportedly significantly enriched in matched ankylosing spondylitis synovial fluid. In ankylosing spondylitis blood, a motif of roughly 8 highly homologous TCR beta variants appeared characteristic.

Using quantitative 5'-RACE with molecular barcodes, the authors made TCR beta libraries. TCRdb reanalysed the 5' RACE reads using MiXCR and keeps one entry per CDR3 protein. The sample lists 200,000 to 250,000 distinct CDR3 sequences, approximately 7.6% occurring once. Sequenced input: blood, either unsorted or a sorted T cell fraction (not recorded which). The receptor was derived from a female donor with ankylosing spondylitis or in good health (not recorded which).

The CDR3 protein is CASSRSGAHSPTDTQYF. The DNA of the CDR3 is TGTGCCAGCAGCCGATCCGGGGCTCATTCCCCCACAGATACGCAGTATTTT. This chain links TRBV12-3 or TRBV12-4 with TRBJ2-3, with D possibly called TRBD1 or TRBD2 (5 bases each). This CDR3 is built from 17 residues. Between the trimmed V and J ends, which lost 6 bases and 2 bases, there was a span of 21 bases.